This TCR beta chain is from a study of blood T cell repertoires in COVID-19. The overall study: Whether acute or convalescent, the COVID-19 samples came from the United States, Italy and Spain. The cDNA or gDNA used as material had been derived from T cells, B-cell-depleted T cells, or PBMCs.

After removal of 2 bases from V and 2 bases from J, the junction contained 8 bases not matched to a gene. The V gene's germline CDR1 is SGHKS and CDR2 YYEKEE (reference sequence). The CDR3 has 17 amino acids. As originally analysed: Amplified reference gene primers provided the basis for estimating nucleated cell counts. Method: immunoSEQ multiplex PCR; TCRdb's copy keeps in-frame clones and lacks some. The V and J calls and clone size are taken from that table; D and trimming were inferred from the DNA. In the table there are 50,000 to 65,000 clones, 70% to 90% of which are singletons. A single count supports this clone.

This receptor was identified in a man aged 55-75 years with acute or convalescent COVID-19. The sequenced sample consisted of peripheral blood. The rearrangement joins TRBV5-5 to TRBJ1-1; 11 bases align to TRBD1. Written as DNA, the CDR3 is TGTGCCAGCAGCTTCCGGACAGGGGGCGCAGGAAACACTGAAGCTTTCTTT. It yields the protein CASSFRTGGAGNTEAFF.